The rows below give T cell receptor beta chains drawn from one sample of a study of T cell repertoires in cytomegalovirus infection. From the reads, TCRdb called clonotypes with MiXCR, one entry per CDR3 protein. Here the sample spans 250,000 or so distinct CDR3 sequences, more than 15% being singletons. Sequencing input: CD8+ T cells from PBMCs. These receptors all come from a human donor in good health (CMV status not recorded). Some clones in this sample may be carry-over from other donors' samples. The CDR3 runs from the conserved cysteine through the conserved F or W. Fields, in order: D gene, V gene, J gene, clone size, CDR3 protein, CDR3 DNA. The D gene is left open where the match is weak. Size tells how often a clone was seen (once, few, many) or the class of an expanded clone, and some rows leave it out.

d_call: TRBD1
v_call: TRBV28
j_call: TRBJ1-1
clone_size: few
cdr3_aa: CASSPDRALEAFF
cdr3_nt: TGTGCCAGCAGCCCGGACAGGGCTTTGGAAGCTTTCTTT

d_call: -
v_call: TRBV6-5
j_call: TRBJ2-2
clone_size: many
cdr3_aa: CASSFNWGTGELFF
cdr3_nt: TGTGCCAGCAGTTTTAACTGGGGGACCGGGGAGCTGTTTTTT

d_call: -
v_call: TRBV28
j_call: TRBJ1-1
clone_size: -
cdr3_aa: CASSFIGSAMDTEAFF
cdr3_nt: TGTGCCAGCAGTTTTATTGGTTCAGCCATGGACACTGAAGCTTTCTTT

d_call: TRBD2
v_call: TRBV14
j_call: TRBJ2-7
clone_size: few
cdr3_aa: CASSQTTSGGGAARPYEQYF
cdr3_nt: TGTGCCAGCAGCCAAACAACTAGCGGGGGGGGGGCCGCCCGCCCCTACGAGCAGTACTTC

d_call: -
v_call: TRBV4-1
j_call: TRBJ2-7
clone_size: -
cdr3_aa: CASSQRHGSSYEQYF
cdr3_nt: TGCGCCAGCAGCCAAAGACACGGAAGCTCCTACGAGCAGTACTTC

d_call: -
v_call: TRBV5-8
j_call: TRBJ1-1
clone_size: few
cdr3_aa: CASSLLAGRITEAFF
cdr3_nt: TGTGCCAGCAGCTTGTTGGCGGGACGGATCACTGAAGCTTTCTTT

d_call: -
v_call: TRBV3-1
j_call: TRBJ2-7
clone_size: few
cdr3_aa: CASSQWQGSYEQYF
cdr3_nt: TGTGCCAGCAGCCAATGGCAGGGTTCCTACGAGCAGTACTTC

d_call: -
v_call: TRBV7-6
j_call: TRBJ2-2
clone_size: many
cdr3_aa: CASSPTGLRSTGELFF
cdr3_nt: TGTGCCAGCAGCCCAACAGGGCTGAGGAGCACCGGGGAGCTGTTTTTT

d_call: -
v_call: TRBV9
j_call: TRBJ2-4
clone_size: -
cdr3_aa: CASSVNLLGDIQYF
cdr3_nt: TGTGCCAGCAGCGTAAACTTGCTTGGAGACATTCAGTACTTC

d_call: TRBD1
v_call: TRBV7-9
j_call: TRBJ1-6
clone_size: few
cdr3_aa: CASSPETGLDSPLHF
cdr3_nt: TGTGCCAGCAGCCCCGAGACAGGGTTGGATTCACCCCTCCACTTT

d_call: TRBD1
v_call: TRBV27
j_call: TRBJ1-1
clone_size: -
cdr3_aa: CASRTPGTGNTEAFF
cdr3_nt: TGTGCCAGTAGAACCCCCGGGACAGGCAACACTGAAGCTTTCTTT

d_call: -
v_call: TRBV9
j_call: TRBJ1-6
clone_size: few
cdr3_aa: CASSSQGIWNSPLHF
cdr3_nt: TGTGCCAGCAGCTCCCAGGGGATTTGGAATTCACCCCTCCACTTT

d_call: -
v_call: TRBV7-2
j_call: TRBJ2-7
clone_size: many
cdr3_aa: CASSLTVNEQYF
cdr3_nt: TGTGCCAGCAGTCTTACGGTGAACGAGCAGTACTTC

d_call: -
v_call: TRBV29-1
j_call: TRBJ2-1
clone_size: many
cdr3_aa: CSVEDAMSPNEQFF
cdr3_nt: TGCAGCGTTGAAGATGCTATGAGCCCTAATGAGCAGTTCTTC

d_call: -
v_call: TRBV7-9
j_call: TRBJ1-1
clone_size: few
cdr3_aa: CASSLYGRGGDTEAFF
cdr3_nt: TGTGCCAGCAGCTTATATGGCAGGGGTGGGGACACTGAAGCTTTCTTT